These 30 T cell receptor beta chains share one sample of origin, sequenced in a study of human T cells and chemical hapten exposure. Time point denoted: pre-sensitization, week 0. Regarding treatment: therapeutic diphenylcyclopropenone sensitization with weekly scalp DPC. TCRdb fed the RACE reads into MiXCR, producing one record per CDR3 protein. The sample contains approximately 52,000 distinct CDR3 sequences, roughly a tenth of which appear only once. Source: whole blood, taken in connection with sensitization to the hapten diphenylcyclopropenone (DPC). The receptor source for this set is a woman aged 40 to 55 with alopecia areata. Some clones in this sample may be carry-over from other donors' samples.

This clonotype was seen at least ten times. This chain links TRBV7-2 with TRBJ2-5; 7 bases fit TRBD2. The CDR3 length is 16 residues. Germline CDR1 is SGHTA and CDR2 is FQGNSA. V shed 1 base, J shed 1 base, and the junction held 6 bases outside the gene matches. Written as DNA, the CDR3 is TGTGCCAGCAGCTTAGGATCTAGCGGAGCCCAAGAGACCCAGTACTTC. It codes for CASSLGSSGAQETQYF.

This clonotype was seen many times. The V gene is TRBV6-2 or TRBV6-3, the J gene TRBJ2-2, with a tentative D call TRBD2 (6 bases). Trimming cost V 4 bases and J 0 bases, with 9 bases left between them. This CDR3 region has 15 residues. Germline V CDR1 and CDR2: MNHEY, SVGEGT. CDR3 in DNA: TGTGCCAGCAGTTTAGCGGAGACGAACACCGGGGAGCTGTTTTTT. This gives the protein CASSLAETNTGELFF.

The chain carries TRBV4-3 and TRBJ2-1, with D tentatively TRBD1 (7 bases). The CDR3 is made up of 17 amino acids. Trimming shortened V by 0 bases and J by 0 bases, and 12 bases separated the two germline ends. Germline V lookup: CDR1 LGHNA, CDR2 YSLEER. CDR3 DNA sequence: TGCGCCAGCAGCCAAGAACCAGGGGGGAGCTCCTACAATGAGCAGTTCTTC. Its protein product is CASSQEPGGSSYNEQFF.

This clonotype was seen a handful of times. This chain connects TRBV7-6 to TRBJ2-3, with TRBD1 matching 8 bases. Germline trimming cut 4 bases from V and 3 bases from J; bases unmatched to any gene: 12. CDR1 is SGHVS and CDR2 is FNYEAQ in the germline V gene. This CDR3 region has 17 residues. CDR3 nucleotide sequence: TGTGCCAGCAGCTCCCTGACAGGGGAAAGGGGGACAGATACGCAGTATTTT. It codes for CASSSLTGERGTDTQYF.

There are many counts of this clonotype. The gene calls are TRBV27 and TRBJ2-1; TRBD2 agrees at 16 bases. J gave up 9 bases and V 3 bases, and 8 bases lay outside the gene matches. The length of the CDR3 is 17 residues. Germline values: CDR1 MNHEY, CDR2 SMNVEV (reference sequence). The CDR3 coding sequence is TGTGCCAGCAGTTTCTCGGGACTAGCGGGGGGGCAGGGTGAGCAGTTCTTC. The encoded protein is CASSFSGLAGGQGEQFF.

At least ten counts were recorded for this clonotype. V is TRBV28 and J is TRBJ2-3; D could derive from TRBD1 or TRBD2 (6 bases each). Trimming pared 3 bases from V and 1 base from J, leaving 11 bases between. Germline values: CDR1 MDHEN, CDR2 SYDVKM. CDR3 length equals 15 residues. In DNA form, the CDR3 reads TGTGCCAGCAGTTTCCCCGGGGGCGGCACAGATACGCAGTATTTT. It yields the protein CASSFPGGGTDTQYF.

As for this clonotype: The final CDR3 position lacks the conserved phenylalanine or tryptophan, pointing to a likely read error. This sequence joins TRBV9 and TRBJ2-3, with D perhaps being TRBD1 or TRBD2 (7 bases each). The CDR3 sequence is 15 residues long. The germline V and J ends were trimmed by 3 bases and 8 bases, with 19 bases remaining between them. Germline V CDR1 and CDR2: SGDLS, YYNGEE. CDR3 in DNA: TGTGCCAGCAGCGGGGAGGGACAGATGCAGGGTACGCAGTATTTA. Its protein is CASSGEGQMQGTQYL.

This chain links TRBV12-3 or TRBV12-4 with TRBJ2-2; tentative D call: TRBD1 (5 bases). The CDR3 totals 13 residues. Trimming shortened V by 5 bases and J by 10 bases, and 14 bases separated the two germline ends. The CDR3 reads CASSTTGAKELFF. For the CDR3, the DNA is TGTGCCAGCAGTACTACAGGAGCTAAGGAGCTGTTTTTT.

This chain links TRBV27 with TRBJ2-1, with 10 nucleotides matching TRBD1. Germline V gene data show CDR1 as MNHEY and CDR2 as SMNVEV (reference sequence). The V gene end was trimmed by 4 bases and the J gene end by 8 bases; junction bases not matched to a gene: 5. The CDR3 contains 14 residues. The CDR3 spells CASSSGTGVHEQFF. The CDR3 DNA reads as TGTGCCAGCAGTTCCGGGACAGGGGTACATGAGCAGTTCTTC.

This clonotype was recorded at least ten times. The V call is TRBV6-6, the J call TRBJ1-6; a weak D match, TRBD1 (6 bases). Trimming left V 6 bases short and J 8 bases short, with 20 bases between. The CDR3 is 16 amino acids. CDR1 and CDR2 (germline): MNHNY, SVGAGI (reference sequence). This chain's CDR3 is CASSPAGGKPDSPLHF. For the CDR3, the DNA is TGTGCCAGCAGCCCCGCCGGGGGCAAACCCGATTCACCCCTCCACTTT.

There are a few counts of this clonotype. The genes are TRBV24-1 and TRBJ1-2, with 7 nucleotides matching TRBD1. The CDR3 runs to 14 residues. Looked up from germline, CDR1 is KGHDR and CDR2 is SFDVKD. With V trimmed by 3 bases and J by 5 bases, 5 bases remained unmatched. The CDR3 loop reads CATSDRTGLYGYTF. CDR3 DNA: TGTGCCACCAGTGATCGGACAGGCCTTTATGGCTACACCTTC.

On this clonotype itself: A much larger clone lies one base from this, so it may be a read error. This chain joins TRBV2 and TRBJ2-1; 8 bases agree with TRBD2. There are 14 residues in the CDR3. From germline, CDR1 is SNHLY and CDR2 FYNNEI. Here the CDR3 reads CASSGGADHNEQLF. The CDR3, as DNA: TGTGCCAGCAGCGGGGGGGCTGACCACAATGAGCAGCTCTTC.

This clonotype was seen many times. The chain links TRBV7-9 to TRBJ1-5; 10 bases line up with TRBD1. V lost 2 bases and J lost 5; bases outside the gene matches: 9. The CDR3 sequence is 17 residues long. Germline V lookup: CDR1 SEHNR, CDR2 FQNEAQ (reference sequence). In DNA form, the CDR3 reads TGTGCCAGCAGCTTAAGGGGACAGGGGTCGAAGGATCAGCCCCAGCATTTT. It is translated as CASSLRGQGSKDQPQHF. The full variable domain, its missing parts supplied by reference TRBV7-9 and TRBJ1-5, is DTGVSQNPRHKITKRGQNVTFRCDPISEHNRLYWYRQTLGQGPEFLTYFQNEAQLEKSRLLSDRFSAERPKGSFSTLEIQRTEQGDSAMYLCASSLRGQGSKDQPQHFGDGTRLSIL.

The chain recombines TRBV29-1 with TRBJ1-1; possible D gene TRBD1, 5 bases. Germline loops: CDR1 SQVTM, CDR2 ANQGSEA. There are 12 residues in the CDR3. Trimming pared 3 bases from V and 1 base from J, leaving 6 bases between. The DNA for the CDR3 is TGCAGCGTTGAGGGGCGGAACACTGAAGCTTTCTTT. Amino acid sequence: CSVEGRNTEAFF.

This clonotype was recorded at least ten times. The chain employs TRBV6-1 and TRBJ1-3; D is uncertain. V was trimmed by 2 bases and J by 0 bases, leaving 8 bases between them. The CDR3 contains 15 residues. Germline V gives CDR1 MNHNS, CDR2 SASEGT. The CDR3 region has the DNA TGTGCCAGCAGTGAAAACCAGGACTCTGGAAACACCATATATTTT. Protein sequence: CASSENQDSGNTIYF.

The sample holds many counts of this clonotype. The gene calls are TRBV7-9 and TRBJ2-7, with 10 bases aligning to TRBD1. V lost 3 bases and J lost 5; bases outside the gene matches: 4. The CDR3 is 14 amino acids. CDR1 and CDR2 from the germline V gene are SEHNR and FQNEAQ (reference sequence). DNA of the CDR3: TGTGCCAGCAGCTTTGAAGGACAGGGGGACGAGCAGTACTTC. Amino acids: CASSFEGQGDEQYF. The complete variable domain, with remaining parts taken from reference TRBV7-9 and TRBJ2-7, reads DTGVSQNPRHKITKRGQNVTFRCDPISEHNRLYWYRQTLGQGPEFLTYFQNEAQLEKSRLLSDRFSAERPKGSFSTLEIQRTEQGDSAMYLCASSFEGQGDEQYFGPGTRLTVT.

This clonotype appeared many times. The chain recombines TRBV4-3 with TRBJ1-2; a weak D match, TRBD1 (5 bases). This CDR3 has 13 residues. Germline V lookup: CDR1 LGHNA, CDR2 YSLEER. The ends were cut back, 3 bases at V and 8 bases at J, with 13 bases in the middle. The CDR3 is CASSHFRDRGYTF. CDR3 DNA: TGCGCCAGCAGCCACTTCCGGGACCGAGGCTACACCTTC.

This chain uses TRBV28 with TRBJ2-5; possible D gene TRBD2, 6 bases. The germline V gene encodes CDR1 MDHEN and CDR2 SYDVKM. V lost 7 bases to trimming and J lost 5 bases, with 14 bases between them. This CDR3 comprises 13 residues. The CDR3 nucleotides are TGTGCCAGCACCCCGGCGGGGCAGGAGACCCAGTACTTC. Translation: CASTPAGQETQYF.

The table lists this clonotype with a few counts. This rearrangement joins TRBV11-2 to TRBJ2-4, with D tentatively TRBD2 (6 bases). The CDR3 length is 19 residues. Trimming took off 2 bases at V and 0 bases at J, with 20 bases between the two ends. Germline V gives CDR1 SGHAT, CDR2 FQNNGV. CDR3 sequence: CASSLSHGAGTLAKNIQYF. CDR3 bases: TGTGCCAGCAGCTTATCACATGGGGCGGGGACCCTAGCCAAAAACATTCAGTACTTC.

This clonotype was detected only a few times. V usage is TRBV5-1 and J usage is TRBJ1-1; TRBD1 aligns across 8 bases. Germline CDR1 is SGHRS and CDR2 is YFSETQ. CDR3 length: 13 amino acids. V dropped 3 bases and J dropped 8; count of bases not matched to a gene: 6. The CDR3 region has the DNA TGCGCCAGCAGCTCAGCGCAGGGGGCCGAAGCTTTCTTT. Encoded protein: CASSSAQGAEAFF. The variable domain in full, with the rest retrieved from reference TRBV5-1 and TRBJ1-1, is KAGVTQTPRYLIKTRGQQVTLSCSPISGHRSVSWYQQTPGQGLQFLFEYFSETQRNKGNFPGRFSGRQFSNSRSEMNVSTLELGDSALYLCASSSAQGAEAFFGQGTRLTVV.

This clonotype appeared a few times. The CDR3 spells CASSLVPGPADTQYF. In nucleotides, the CDR3 is TGCGCCAGCAGCTTGGTACCAGGGCCGGCAGATACGCAGTATTTT. The J gene is TRBJ2-3, the V gene TRBV5-1, with a weak D call TRBD1 (5 bases). CDR1 and CDR2 (germline): SGHRS, YFSETQ. Trimming cost V 0 bases and J 4 bases, with 12 bases left between them. CDR3 length equals 15 residues.

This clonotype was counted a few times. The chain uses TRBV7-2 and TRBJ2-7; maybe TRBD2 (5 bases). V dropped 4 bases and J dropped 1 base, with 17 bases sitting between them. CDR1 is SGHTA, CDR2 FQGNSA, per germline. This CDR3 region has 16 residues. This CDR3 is CASSSSPPGISYEQYF. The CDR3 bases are TGTGCCAGCAGCTCCAGCCCACCCGGGATTTCCTACGAGCAGTACTTC. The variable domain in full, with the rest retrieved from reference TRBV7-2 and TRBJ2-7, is GAGVSQSPSNKVTEKGKDVELRCDPISGHTALYWYRQSLGQGLEFLIYFQGNSAPDKSGLPSDRFSAERTGGSVSTLTIQRTQQEDSAVYLCASSSSPPGISYEQYFGPGTRLTVT.

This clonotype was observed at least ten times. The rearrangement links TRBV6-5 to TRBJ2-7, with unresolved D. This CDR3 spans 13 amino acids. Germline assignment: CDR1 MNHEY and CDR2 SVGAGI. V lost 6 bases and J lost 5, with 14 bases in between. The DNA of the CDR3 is TGTGCCAGCAGATCGGGTCACGTGGACGAGCAGTACTTC. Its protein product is CASRSGHVDEQYF.

CDR3 loop: CSAGGTRDEQFF. The CDR3 bases are TGCAGCGCAGGGGGGACGAGGGATGAGCAGTTCTTC. The V and J genes are TRBV29-1 and TRBJ2-1; D perhaps matches TRBD1 (7 bases). Germline CDR1 reads SQVTM; CDR2 reads ANQGSEA. CDR3 size: 12 residues. V gave up 7 bases and J gave up 8 bases, with 15 bases separating them.

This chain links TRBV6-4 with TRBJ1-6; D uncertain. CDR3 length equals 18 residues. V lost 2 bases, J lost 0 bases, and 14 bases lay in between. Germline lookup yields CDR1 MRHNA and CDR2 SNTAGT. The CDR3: CASSDPIEGSSYNSPLHF. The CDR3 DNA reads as TGTGCCAGCAGTGACCCGATCGAGGGCAGCTCCTATAATTCACCCCTCCACTTT.

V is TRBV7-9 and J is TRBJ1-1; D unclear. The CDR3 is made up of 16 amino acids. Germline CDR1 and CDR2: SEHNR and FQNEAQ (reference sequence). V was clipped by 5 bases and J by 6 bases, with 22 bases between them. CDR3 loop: CASSLQGTTHGSEAFF. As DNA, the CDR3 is TGTGCCAGCAGCCTTCAAGGCACAACACATGGGTCTGAAGCTTTCTTT.

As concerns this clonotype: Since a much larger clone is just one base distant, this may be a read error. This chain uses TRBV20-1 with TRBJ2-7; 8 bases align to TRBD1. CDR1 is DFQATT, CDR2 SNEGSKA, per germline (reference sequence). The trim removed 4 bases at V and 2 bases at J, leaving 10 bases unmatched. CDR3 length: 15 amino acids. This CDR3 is CSAILTGTGAYEQYF. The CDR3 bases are TGCAGTGCTATTTTAACCGGGACAGGAGCCTACGAGCAGTACTTC.

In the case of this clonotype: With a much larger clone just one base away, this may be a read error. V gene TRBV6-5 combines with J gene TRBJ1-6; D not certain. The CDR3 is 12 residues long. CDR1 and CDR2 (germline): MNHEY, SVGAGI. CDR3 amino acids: CASSTSTKPLLF. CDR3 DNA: TGTGCCAGCAGTACCTCGACTAAGCCCCTCCTCTTT.

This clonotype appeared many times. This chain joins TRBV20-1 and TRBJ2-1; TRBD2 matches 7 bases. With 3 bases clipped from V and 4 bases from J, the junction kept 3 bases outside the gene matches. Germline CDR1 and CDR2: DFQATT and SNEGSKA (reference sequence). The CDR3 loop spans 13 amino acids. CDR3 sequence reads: CSASLADYNEQFF. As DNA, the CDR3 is TGCAGTGCTAGTCTAGCGGATTACAATGAGCAGTTCTTC.

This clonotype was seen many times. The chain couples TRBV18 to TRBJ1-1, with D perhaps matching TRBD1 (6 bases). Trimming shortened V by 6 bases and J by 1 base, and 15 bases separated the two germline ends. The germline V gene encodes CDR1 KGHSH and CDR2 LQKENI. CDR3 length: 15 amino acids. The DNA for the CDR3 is TGTGCCAGCTCGGGGCAGGGGACGGGGAACACTGAAGCTTTCTTT. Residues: CASSGQGTGNTEAFF.